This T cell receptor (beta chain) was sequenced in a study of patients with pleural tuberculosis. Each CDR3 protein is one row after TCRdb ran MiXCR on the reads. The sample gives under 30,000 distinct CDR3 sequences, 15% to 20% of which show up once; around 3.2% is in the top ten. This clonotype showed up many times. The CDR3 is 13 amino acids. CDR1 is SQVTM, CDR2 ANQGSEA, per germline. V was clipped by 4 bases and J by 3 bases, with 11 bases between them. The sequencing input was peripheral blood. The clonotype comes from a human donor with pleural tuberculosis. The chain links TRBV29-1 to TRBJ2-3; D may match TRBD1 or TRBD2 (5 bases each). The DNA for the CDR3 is TGCAGCGTTGCCGGGGCTCGGACAGATACGCAGTATTTT. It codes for CSVAGARTDTQYF.